This is a list of T cell receptor beta chains from one sample in a study of T cell responses to AZD1222 COVID-19 vaccine. TCRdb's copy holds only in-frame clones and misses some; the assay was immunoSEQ multiplex PCR. The table includes more than 150,000 clones, 85% to 95% detected once. The sequences come from peripheral blood, collected 28 days after the second AZD1222 dose. These receptors were obtained from an adult who received the AZD1222 COVID-19 vaccine. Each CDR3 is given with its conserved first and last residue. The order of the fields is V gene, CDR3 protein.

>TRBV7-9
CASSSGATTNEKLFF
>TRBV3-1/TRBV3-2
CASSPGLAGTDTQYF
>TRBV11-2
CASSLTGVGQFF
>TRBV28
CASSPQSGGEIEKLFF
>TRBV6-5
CASSRTQDSGEKLFF
>TRBV20-1
CSARVGYEQYF
>TRBV21-1
CASSKVWASHPSSSYNEQFF
>TRBV7-6
CASSLSPTGGANTGELFF
>TRBV18
CASSPRQGRGSSTSGANVLTF
>TRBV12-3/TRBV12-4
CASSELARNTQYF
>TRBV3-1/TRBV3-2
CASSHVAGGKDNEQFF